Below, 9 T cell receptor beta chains from the same sample are listed, as sequenced in a study of early T cells in non-severe SARS-CoV-2 infection. MiXCR was run by TCRdb on the 5' RACE reads, yielding one entry per CDR3 protein. Of tens of thousands of distinct CDR3 sequences listed, 9.5% to 15% were seen once; the top ten hold roughly a sixth. The sequencing used whole blood, collected at baseline. These receptors all come from an adult who was a healthcare worker with PCR-confirmed SARS-CoV-2 infection or an uninfected control (not recorded which). The donor label of this sample is uncertain.

The sample holds many counts of this clonotype. The chain links TRBV20-1 to TRBJ2-2; maybe TRBD2 (5 bases). The CDR3 has 11 amino acids. Trimming left V 4 bases short and J 6 bases short, with 6 bases between. The V gene's germline CDR1 is DFQATT and CDR2 SNEGSKA (reference sequence). The CDR3 coding sequence is TGCAGTGCTACCGGGGCCGGGGAGCTGTTTTTT. Encoded protein: CSATGAGELFF.

The gene calls are TRBV11-2 and TRBJ2-2, with D unresolved. The length of the CDR3 is 11 residues. Germline V gene lookup returns CDR1 SGHAT and CDR2 FQNNGV. The V and J ends lost 5 bases and 6 bases respectively, with 4 bases between them. As DNA, the CDR3 is TGTGCCAGCAGCCCCCCCGGGGAGCTGTTTTTT. Translation gives CASSPPGELFF.

Ten or more counts support this clonotype. The CDR3 sequence: CSGEGTNSYNEQFF. The CDR3 DNA reads TGCAGCGGGGAAGGGACTAATTCCTACAATGAGCAGTTCTTC. V and J are TRBV29-1 and TRBJ2-1; 7 nucleotides align to TRBD2. CDR3 length: 14 amino acids. Germline CDR1 SQVTM, CDR2 ANQGSEA. J gave up 1 base and V 7 bases, and 7 bases lay outside the gene matches.

The rearrangement uses TRBV6-4 and TRBJ2-2; the match to TRBD2 covers 9 bases. Germline lookup yields CDR1 MRHNA and CDR2 SNTAGT. After removal of 6 bases from V and 2 bases from J, the junction contained 4 bases not matched to a gene. The CDR3 consists of 15 residues. The CDR3 region is CASRETSGNTGELFF. CDR3 DNA sequence: TGTGCCAGCAGAGAGACTAGCGGTAACACCGGGGAGCTGTTTTTT.

The CDR3 loop is CASNPARGRASSETQYF. The DNA for the CDR3 is TGTGCCAGCAACCCTGCCCGCGGGAGGGCGTCTTCGGAGACCCAGTACTTC. V and J are TRBV7-3 and TRBJ2-5; the match to TRBD2 covers 9 bases. The V gene's germline CDR1 is SGHTA and CDR2 FQGTGA. After removal of 7 bases from V and 5 bases from J, the junction contained 17 bases not matched to a gene. CDR3 size: 17 residues.

This clonotype was counted many times. The chain joins TRBV7-3 to TRBJ2-2, with 10 bases that match TRBD2. The CDR3 covers 16 residues. Germline values: CDR1 SGHTA, CDR2 FQGTGA. V shed 4 bases, J shed 3 bases, and the junction held 5 bases outside the gene matches. CDR3 coding DNA: TGTGCCAGCAGCTCGTTAGCGGGAGGTTACACCGGGGAGCTGTTTTTT. This gives the protein CASSSLAGGYTGELFF.

Ten or more counts support this clonotype. The rearrangement links TRBV7-2 to TRBJ2-1; tentative D call: TRBD1 (7 bases). V lost 3 bases and J 10 bases, leaving 13 bases between the germline ends. Per germline, CDR1 SGHTA and CDR2 FQGNSA. This CDR3 spans 13 amino acids. CDR3 region: CASSFGGGREQFF. In DNA, the CDR3 is TGTGCCAGCAGCTTCGGAGGGGGCAGAGAGCAGTTCTTC.

This clonotype was detected only a few times. This sequence joins TRBV11-3 and TRBJ2-3; no definite D call. CDR1 and CDR2 (germline): SGHNT, YENEEA. The CDR3 sequence is 13 residues long. The V end was cut by 2 bases, the J end by 2 bases, with 5 bases between. CDR3 nucleotides: TGTGCCAGCAGCTTAAGGGACACAGATACGCAGTATTTT. Its translation: CASSLRDTDTQYF.

V and J are TRBV21-1 and TRBJ2-7; the table calls TRBD2, which could not be checked here. TRBV21-1 is termed a pseudogene. The CDR3 length is 14 residues. CDR3 in amino acids: CASSEGLAVYEQYF. CDR3 coding DNA: TGTGCCAGCAGCGAAGGACTAGCGGTCTACGAGCAGTACTTC.